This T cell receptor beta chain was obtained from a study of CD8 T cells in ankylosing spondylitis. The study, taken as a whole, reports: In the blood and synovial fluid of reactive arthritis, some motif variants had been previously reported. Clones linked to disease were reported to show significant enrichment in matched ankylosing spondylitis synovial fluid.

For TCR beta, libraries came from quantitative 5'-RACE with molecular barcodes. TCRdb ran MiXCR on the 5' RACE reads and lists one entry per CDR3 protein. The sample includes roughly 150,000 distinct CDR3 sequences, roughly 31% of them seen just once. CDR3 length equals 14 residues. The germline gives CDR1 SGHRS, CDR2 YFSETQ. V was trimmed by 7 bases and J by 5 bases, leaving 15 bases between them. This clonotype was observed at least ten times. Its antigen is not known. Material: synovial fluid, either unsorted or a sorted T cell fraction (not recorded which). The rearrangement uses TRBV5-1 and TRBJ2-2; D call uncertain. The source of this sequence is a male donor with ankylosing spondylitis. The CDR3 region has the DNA TGCGCCAGCCGCAGACTGCTGGGGACCGGGGAGCTGTTTTTT. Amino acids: CASRRLLGTGELFF. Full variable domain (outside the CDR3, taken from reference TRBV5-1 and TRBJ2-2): KAGVTQTPRYLIKTRGQQVTLSCSPISGHRSVSWYQQTPGQGLQFLFEYFSETQRNKGNFPGRFSGRQFSNSRSEMNVSTLELGDSALYLCASRRLLGTGELFFGEGSRLTVL.